This TCR beta chain comes out of a study of cytomegalovirus exposure and HLA in healthy donors. Study results and caveats: A missense DCLRE1C variant was associated with V- and J-gene trimming of TCR beta chains in a later analysis, and an independent cohort replicated the association. The study listed some 160 cytomegalovirus-associated TCR beta chains. Prior analysis indicated that the majority of TCR beta V segments exhibited productivity approximately 90% or approximately 30% of the time.

Note on this clone: Its target is not known.

It was with 60 Vbeta and 13 Jbeta primers that the PCR ran. Libraries were prepared by immunoSEQ multiplex PCR; TCRdb keeps only in-frame clonotypes and omits some of them. Of roughly 100,000 clones listed, about 80% are singletons. The V end was cut by 0 bases, the J end by 5 bases, with 7 bases between. The CDR3 covers 13 residues. From germline, CDR1 is PRHDT and CDR2 FYEKMQ (reference sequence). Sequencing was done on a sample of PBMCs. The J gene is TRBJ2-5, the V gene TRBV13; D uncertain. This TCR was sampled from a man aged 25-45 years in good health and CMV-seronegative. CDR3 nucleotides: TGTGCCAGCAGCTTAGGTCGCCGGGAGACCCAGTACTTC. As protein: CASSLGRRETQYF.